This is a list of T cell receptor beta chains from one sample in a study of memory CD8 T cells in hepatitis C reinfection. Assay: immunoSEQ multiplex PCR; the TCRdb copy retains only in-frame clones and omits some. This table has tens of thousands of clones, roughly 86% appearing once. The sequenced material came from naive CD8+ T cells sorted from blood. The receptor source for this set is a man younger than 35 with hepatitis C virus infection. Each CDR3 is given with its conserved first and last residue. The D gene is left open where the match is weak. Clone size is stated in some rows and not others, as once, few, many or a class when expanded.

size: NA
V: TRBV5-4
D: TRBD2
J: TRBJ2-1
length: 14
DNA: TGTGCCAGCAGCGCAAGCGGGAGACAGCGTGAGCAGTTCTTC
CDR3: CASSASGRQREQFF

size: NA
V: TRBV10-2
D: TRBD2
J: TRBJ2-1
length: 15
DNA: TGCGCCAGCAGTGCCGGGACTAGCGGTTACAATGAGCAGTTCTTC
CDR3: CASSAGTSGYNEQFF

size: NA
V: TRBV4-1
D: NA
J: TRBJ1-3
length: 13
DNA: TGCGCCAGCAGCCAATTATTTGGAAACACCATATATTTT
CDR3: CASSQLFGNTIYF

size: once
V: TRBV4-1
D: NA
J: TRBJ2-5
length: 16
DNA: TGCGCCAGCAGCCTTGAAACAGGAGCCCTCCTAGAGACCCAGTACTTC
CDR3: CASSLETGALLETQYF

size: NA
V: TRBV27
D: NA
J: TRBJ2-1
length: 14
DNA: TGTGCCACCCAACGGGAACCCTCCGACAATGAGCAGTTCTTC
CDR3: CATQREPSDNEQFF

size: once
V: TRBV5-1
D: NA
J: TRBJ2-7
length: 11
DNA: TGCGCCAGCAGCTTATACTCCGAGCAGTACTTC
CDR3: CASSLYSEQYF

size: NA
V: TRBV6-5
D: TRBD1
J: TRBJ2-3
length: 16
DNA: TGTGCCAGCAGTTACCTACGCCCGACAGGGTCAGATACGCAGTATTTT
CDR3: CASSYLRPTGSDTQYF

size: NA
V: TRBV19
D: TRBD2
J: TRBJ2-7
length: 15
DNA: TGTGCCAGTAGCGTACTAGCGGGAAGCTCCTACGAGCAGTACTTC
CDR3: CASSVLAGSSYEQYF

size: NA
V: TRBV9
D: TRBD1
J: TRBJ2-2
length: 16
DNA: TGTGCCAGCACCAGTAGGACAGGGGAAATGAGCGGGGAGCTGTTTTTT
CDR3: CASTSRTGEMSGELFF

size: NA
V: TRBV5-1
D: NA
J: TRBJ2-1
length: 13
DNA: TGCGCCAGCAGCTTGGTCGGGAACAATGAGCAGTTCTTC
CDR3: CASSLVGNNEQFF

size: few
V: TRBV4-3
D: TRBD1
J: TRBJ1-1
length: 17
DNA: TGCGCCAGCAGCCAAGCTACAGGGGGCTTAAGAGGGACTGAAGCTTTCTTT
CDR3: CASSQATGGLRGTEAFF

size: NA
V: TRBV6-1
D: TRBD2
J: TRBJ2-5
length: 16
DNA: TGTGCCAGCAGTGAAGCAGGTAGCGGGGGAGGGAAGACCCAGTACTTC
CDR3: CASSEAGSGGGKTQYF

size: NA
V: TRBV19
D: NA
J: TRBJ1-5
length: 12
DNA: TGTGCCAGTAGAGCGGGTGTCGGGCCCCAGCATTTT
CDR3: CASRAGVGPQHF

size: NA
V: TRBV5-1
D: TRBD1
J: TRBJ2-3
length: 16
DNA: TGCGCCAGCGCCGGGACAGGGGCCCTTAGCACAGATACGCAGTATTTT
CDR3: CASAGTGALSTDTQYF

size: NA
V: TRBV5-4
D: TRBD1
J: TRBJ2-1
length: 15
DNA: TGTGCCAGCAGCTTGAAAGGACAGGGCTTTGATGAGCAGTTCTTC
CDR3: CASSLKGQGFDEQFF

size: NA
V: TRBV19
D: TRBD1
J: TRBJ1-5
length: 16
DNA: TGTGCCAGTAGTATCGGGGCCAGGGGGCGGAATCAGCCCCAGCATTTT
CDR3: CASSIGARGRNQPQHF

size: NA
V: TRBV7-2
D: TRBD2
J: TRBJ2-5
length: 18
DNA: TGTGCCAGCAGCCGAATTGGGGAACTAGCGGGGGGGTTGGAGACCCAGTACTTC
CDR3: CASSRIGELAGGLETQYF

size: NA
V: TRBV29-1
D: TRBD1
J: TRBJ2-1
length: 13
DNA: TGCAGCGTGGGTGGGACAGGAGACAATGAGCAGTTCTTC
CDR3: CSVGGTGDNEQFF

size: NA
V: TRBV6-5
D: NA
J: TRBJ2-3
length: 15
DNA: TGTGCCAGCAGTCCCAGACAGGGACTCACAGATACGCAGTATTTT
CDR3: CASSPRQGLTDTQYF

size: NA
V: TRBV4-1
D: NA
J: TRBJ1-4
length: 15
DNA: TGCGCCAGCAGCCAAGAACACAGGCCAAATGAAAAACTGTTTTTT
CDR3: CASSQEHRPNEKLFF

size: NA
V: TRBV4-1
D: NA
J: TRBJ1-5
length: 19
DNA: TGCGCCAGCAGCCAAGGAGTCCCGTGGACAGCTTATAGCAATCAGCCCCAGCATTTT
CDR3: CASSQGVPWTAYSNQPQHF

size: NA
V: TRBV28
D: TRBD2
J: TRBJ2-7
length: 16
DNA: TGTGCCAGCAGGGTACTAGCGGGAGTCGGGGTCTACGAGCAGTACTTC
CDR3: CASRVLAGVGVYEQYF

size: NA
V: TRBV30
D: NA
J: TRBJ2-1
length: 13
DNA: TGTGCCTGGAGTATTGGGGCTCACGATGAGCAGTTCTTC
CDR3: CAWSIGAHDEQFF

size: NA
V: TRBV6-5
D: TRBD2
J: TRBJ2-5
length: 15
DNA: TGTGCCAGCACCCAAATTAGCGGGGGCTGGGAGACCCAGTACTTC
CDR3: CASTQISGGWETQYF

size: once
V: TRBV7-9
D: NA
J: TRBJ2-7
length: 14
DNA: TGTGCCAGCAGCTCGGGACATAGCTCCTACGAGCAGTACTTC
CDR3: CASSSGHSSYEQYF

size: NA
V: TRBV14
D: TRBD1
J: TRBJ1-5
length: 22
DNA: TGTGCCAGCAGCCAACCCTGCGGGGACAGGGGAACGCGAACTCTTAGCAATCAGCCCCAGCATTTT
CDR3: CASSQPCGDRGTRTLSNQPQHF